The 19 T cell receptor beta chains presented below share a single source sample, sequenced in a study of blood T cell repertoires in COVID-19. TCRdb keeps only in-frame clones here, not all; method: immunoSEQ multiplex PCR. The table includes hundreds of thousands of clones, about 86% detected once. Sequenced input: peripheral blood. The receptors shown here come from a man aged 80 or over with acute or convalescent COVID-19.

This clone was seen a single time. This chain uses TRBV6-1 with TRBJ1-5, with 10 positions matching TRBD1. The trim removed 2 bases at V and 7 bases at J, leaving 5 bases unmatched. The CDR3 consists of 15 residues. CDR1 MNHNS and CDR2 SASEGT come from the germline V gene. CDR3 protein: CASSERQGARQPQHF. The CDR3 bases are TGTGCCAGCAGTGAACGACAGGGGGCTAGGCAGCCCCAGCATTTT.

The rearrangement links TRBV21-1 to TRBJ1-1. TRBV21-1 is deemed a pseudogene. The CDR3 contains 17 residues. CDR3 sequence (DNA): TGTGCCAGCAGCAAGGGAGGGTTAGGGCAGGTGAACACTGAAGCTTTCTTT. Its protein product is CASSKGGLGQVNTEAFF.

This clone was observed at least ten times. The rearrangement links TRBV4-2 to TRBJ1-2; perhaps TRBD1 as D (6 bases). The CDR3 totals 16 residues. V dropped 0 bases and J dropped 5 bases, with 16 bases sitting between them. Germline CDR1 and CDR2: LGHNA and YNFKEQ. This CDR3 is CASSQDFTGRGYGYTF. In DNA, the CDR3 is TGTGCCAGCAGCCAAGATTTCACAGGGAGAGGGTATGGCTACACCTTC.

The rearrangement joins TRBV7-2 to TRBJ1-1; 9 bases are shared with TRBD1. The germline gives CDR1 SGHTA, CDR2 FQGNSA. V lost 3 bases, J lost 1 base, and 12 bases stayed unmatched. The length of the CDR3 is 18 residues. CDR3 sequence: CASSFLGTGFSANTEAFF. In nucleotides, the CDR3 is TGTGCCAGCAGCTTTCTCGGGACAGGGTTTAGCGCGAACACTGAAGCTTTCTTT.

The chain links TRBV4-3 to TRBJ2-5; D gene unclear. From germline, CDR1 is LGHNA and CDR2 YSLEER. There are 16 residues in the CDR3. V was shortened by 0 bases and J by 10 bases, with 21 bases between the two germline ends. CDR3 nucleotide sequence: TGCGCCAGCAGCCAAGATAAAAACTTGTCCCCCCGGAGCCAGTACTTC. It is translated as CASSQDKNLSPRSQYF.

The chain carries TRBV7-2 and TRBJ1-1; D remains ambiguous. Germline V gene sequence: CDR1 SGHTA, CDR2 FQGNSA. Trimming left V 1 base short and J 0 bases short, with 9 bases between. The CDR3 has 15 amino acids. CDR3 sequence reads: CASSLGSVMNTEAFF. Written as DNA, the CDR3 is TGTGCCAGCAGCTTAGGATCAGTTATGAACACTGAAGCTTTCTTT.

J is TRBJ2-7 and V is TRBV5-1, with TRBD2 matching 7 bases. CDR1 is SGHRS, CDR2 YFSETQ, per germline. The trim removed 4 bases at V and 1 base at J, leaving 17 bases unmatched. The CDR3 contains 18 residues. In DNA, the CDR3 is TGCGCCAGCAGCGGGACGGGAGGACCGCCGGTAGCTTCCTACGAGCAGTACTTC. Its translation is CASSGTGGPPVASYEQYF.

The chain carries TRBV4-3 and TRBJ2-7; 9 nucleotides agree with TRBD1. Germline V gene sequence: CDR1 LGHNA, CDR2 YSLEER. CDR3 length equals 14 residues. The trim removed 4 bases at V and 3 bases at J, leaving 4 bases unmatched. The CDR3 reads CASSLRTGDYEQYF. The CDR3 DNA reads TGCGCCAGCAGCCTCAGGACAGGGGACTACGAGCAGTACTTC.

The chain carries TRBV7-2 and TRBJ2-5; no clear D. The CDR3 contains 15 residues. In germline, CDR1 is SGHTA, CDR2 FQGNSA. Trimming removed 4 bases from V and 3 bases from J, with 15 bases in between. The CDR3 bases are TGTGCCAGCAGCTCAGATCCTGGCGGAAAAGAGACCCAGTACTTC. It translates to CASSSDPGGKETQYF.

This chain uses TRBV6-5 with TRBJ1-4; TRBD1 matches at 7 bases. V dropped 7 bases and J dropped 4; count of bases not matched to a gene: 6. From germline, CDR1 is MNHEY and CDR2 SVGAGI. The CDR3 contains 14 residues. The CDR3 region is CASTGAGGNEKLFF. The DNA for the CDR3 is TGTGCCAGCACTGGGGCAGGGGGTAATGAAAAACTGTTTTTT.

The gene calls are TRBV9 and TRBJ1-1, with 10 nucleotides matching TRBD1. This CDR3 is built from 14 residues. V gave up 3 bases and J gave up 6 bases; unmatched junction bases: 5. The germline V gene has CDR1 SGDLS and CDR2 YYNGEE. The CDR3 nucleotides read TGTGCCAGCAGCGCCCGGGACAGGGGAGCTGAAGCTTTCTTT. Protein: CASSARDRGAEAFF.

This clone was detected only a few times. The chain is built from TRBV2 and TRBJ1-3; D not certain. Trimming shortened V by 4 bases and J by 0 bases, and 13 bases separated the two germline ends. Germline loops: CDR1 SNHLY, CDR2 FYNNEI. The CDR3 length is 16 residues. The CDR3: CASSVRGRSSGNTIYF. DNA of the CDR3: TGTGCCAGCAGTGTCCGCGGGAGGAGCTCTGGAAACACCATATATTTT.

The chain carries TRBV7-9 and TRBJ2-5; TRBD2 matches at 7 bases. The V segment lost 5 bases and the J segment 4 bases; nucleotides outside the gene matches: 4. Germline assignment: CDR1 SEHNR and CDR2 FQNEAQ (reference sequence). The CDR3 extends over 13 amino acids. CDR3 sequence reads: CASSRRGGETQYF. CDR3 in DNA: TGTGCCAGCAGCCGCCGCGGGGGAGAGACCCAGTACTTC.

The chain joins TRBV6-6 to TRBJ1-4; D is unclear. Germline V lookup: CDR1 MNHNY, CDR2 SVGAGI (reference sequence). Trimming cost V 2 bases and J 1 base, with 5 bases left between them. The CDR3 runs 14 residues. The DNA for the CDR3 is TGTGCCAGCAGTTACGGGAGAACTAATGAAAAACTGTTTTTT. It encodes CASSYGRTNEKLFF.

The chain combines TRBV19 with TRBJ2-7, with 7 bases matching TRBD1. Germline V gene lookup returns CDR1 LNHDA and CDR2 SQIVND (reference sequence). The CDR3 sequence is 14 residues long. V was clipped by 3 bases and J by 4 bases; unmatched bases: 6. The CDR3 DNA is TGTGCCAGTAGTATTGGGACAGATATATACGAGCAGTACTTC. As protein: CASSIGTDIYEQYF.

The J gene is TRBJ2-3, the V gene TRBV19; maybe TRBD1 (6 bases). CDR1 is LNHDA, CDR2 SQIVND, per germline (reference sequence). V was clipped by 6 bases and J by 6 bases, with 16 bases between them. This CDR3 comprises 14 residues. The CDR3 loop reads CASSSATGLDTQYF. The CDR3 coding sequence is TGTGCCAGTAGCTCAGCCACAGGGTTGGATACGCAGTATTTT. Combining the CDR3 with reference TRBV19 and TRBJ2-3 gives the whole variable domain DGGITQSPKYLFRKEGQNVTLSCEQNLNHDAMYWYRQDPGQGLRLIYYSQIVNDFQKGDIAEGYSVSREKKESFPLTVTSAQKNPTAFYLCASSSATGLDTQYFGPGTRLTVL.

V is TRBV18 and J is TRBJ1-1; the match to TRBD1 covers 8 bases. The junction had 5 bases not matched to a gene; V was cut back by 4 bases and J by 1 base. This CDR3 has 15 amino acids. Germline CDR1 and CDR2: KGHSH and LQKENI. The CDR3 region is CASSQGQGPNTEAFF. Written as DNA, the CDR3 is TGTGCCAGCTCACAAGGACAGGGACCGAACACTGAAGCTTTCTTT.

The V call is TRBV19, the J call TRBJ2-2, with TRBD1 matching 10 bases. The CDR3 totals 16 residues. The V segment lost 5 bases and the J segment 1 base; nucleotides outside the gene matches: 4. Germline lookup yields CDR1 LNHDA and CDR2 SQIVND (reference sequence). The CDR3 region is CASSSGQGGNTGELFF. The CDR3, as DNA: TGTGCCAGTAGTTCTGGACAGGGGGGGAACACCGGGGAGCTGTTTTTT.

V is TRBV4-1 and J is TRBJ1-4; 7 bases fit TRBD1. Germline CDR1 and CDR2: MGHRA and YSYEKL. The CDR3 length is 16 residues. V shed 4 bases and J 4 bases; nucleotides not matched to a gene: 9. The CDR3 sequence is CASSLAMGTDNEKLFF. CDR3 nucleotides: TGCGCCAGCAGCCTCGCAATGGGGACAGATAATGAAAAACTGTTTTTT.